Listed below are T cell receptor beta chains from one sample, sequenced in a study of blood T cell repertoires in COVID-19. The method was immunoSEQ multiplex PCR; TCRdb's version includes in-frame clones alone and lacks a portion of them. The sample has 100,000 to 150,000 clones; 81% are singletons. The sample taken for sequencing was peripheral blood. These receptors originate from a man aged 30-40 years with COVID-19, enrolled during active disease. Both conserved end residues are part of each CDR3. The order of the fields is clone size, J gene, D gene, V gene, CDR3 DNA, CDR3 protein. D genes are given only for firm matches. Size values are once, few and many counts, or a class for expanded clones, and some rows have none.

.,TRBJ1-1,.,TRBV5-5,TGTGCCAGCAGCTTGGGGCCTACTGAAGCTTTCTTT,CASSLGPTEAFF
few,TRBJ1-5,.,TRBV21-1,TGTGCCAGCAGCAAACCCTCTCAGCCCCAGCATTTT,CASSKPSQPQHF
once,TRBJ1-1,.,TRBV5-4,TGTGCCAGCAGGGGGCCACTGGGGACTGAAGCTTTCTTT,CASRGPLGTEAFF
.,TRBJ1-6,.,TRBV3-1/TRBV3-2,TGTGCCAGCAGCCAAGAATTCCCAGGGTTTGGTAGTTCACCCCTCCACTTT,CASSQEFPGFGSSPLHF
.,TRBJ1-1,TRBD1,TRBV11-1,TGTGCCAGCAGCTTAAGTCTCTGGACAGGGGGCACTGAAGCTTTCTTT,CASSLSLWTGGTEAFF
.,TRBJ2-5,TRBD1,TRBV28,TGTGCCAGCAGCCTAACGGGACAGCAAGAGACCCAGTACTTC,CASSLTGQQETQYF
.,TRBJ2-7,TRBD2,TRBV27,TGTGCCAGCAGTTTTCTAGCGGGAGGGGGGTACGAGCAGTACTTC,CASSFLAGGGYEQYF
once,TRBJ1-2,.,TRBV12-3/TRBV12-4,TGTGCCAGCAGTTTAGGCAGGGAGGGCGGCTACACCTTC,CASSLGREGGYTF
.,TRBJ2-7,.,TRBV5-1,TGCGCCAGCAGCACGCTAGAGGGATACCTTTACGAGCAGTACTTC,CASSTLEGYLYEQYF
.,TRBJ2-4,TRBD1,TRBV27,TGTGCCAGCAGTCCAGGACAGGGGGGAACCAAAAACATTCAGTACTTC,CASSPGQGGTKNIQYF
.,TRBJ2-5,TRBD2,TRBV5-8,TGTGCCAGCAGCTTGGGGACTAGCGGGAAGGAGACCCAGTACTTC,CASSLGTSGKETQYF
.,TRBJ2-7,.,TRBV18,TGTGCCAGCTCACCAGGCAGGGGCATCTCAGAGCAGTACTTC,CASSPGRGISEQYF
once,TRBJ1-6,.,TRBV6-5,TGTGCCAGCAATAGGGGCTCAAATTCACCCCTCCACTTT,CASNRGSNSPLHF
.,TRBJ1-1,TRBD1,TRBV24-1,TGTGCCACCAGTGATCCCGGGACAGGGATAACCTTCTTT,CATSDPGTGITFF
.,TRBJ2-1,.,TRBV5-1,TGCGCCAGCAGAGATAACGGGGGTAAGGTACGGAATGAGCAGTTCTTC,CASRDNGGKVRNEQFF
.,TRBJ2-5,TRBD2,TRBV11-1,TGTGCCAGCAGCTCCCCGGAAGCGGGGGGCCAGACCCAGTACTTC,CASSSPEAGGQTQYF
.,TRBJ1-2,.,TRBV19,TGTGCCAGTAGTATAGCACAGCACTATGGCTACACCTTC,CASSIAQHYGYTF
.,TRBJ2-3,TRBD2,TRBV24-1,TGTGCCACCAGTGTCGGCGGGGGGTTAGATACGCAGTATTTT,CATSVGGGLDTQYF
.,TRBJ2-1,TRBD2,TRBV4-1,TGCGCCAGCAGCCTCACGGGACTAGCGGGGGGAGGTTCCTACAATGAGCAGTTCTTC,CASSLTGLAGGGSYNEQFF
.,TRBJ1-2,.,TRBV30,TGTGCCTGGAGTGTACGAGCCATCTTCTATGGCTACACCTTC,CAWSVRAIFYGYTF
.,TRBJ1-6,TRBD1,TRBV2,TGTGCCAGCACCCGAGGGACAGCGATAAATTCACCCCTCCACTTT,CASTRGTAINSPLHF
.,TRBJ2-2,.,TRBV10-3,TGTGCCATCAGTGACTTGACTAGTTTCGACACCGGGGAGCTGTTTTTT,CAISDLTSFDTGELFF
.,TRBJ1-4,.,TRBV29-1,TGCAGCGTTGGAGAGGGAGCTACAACTAATGAAAAACTGTTTTTT,CSVGEGATTNEKLFF
.,TRBJ2-7,.,TRBV7-2,TGTGCCAGCAGCCTATCCCACCGGGTAGGCTACGAGCAGTACTTC,CASSLSHRVGYEQYF
.,TRBJ2-1,.,TRBV5-1,TGCGCCAGCAGCTTTCAGGGGGGTTACAATGAGCAGTTCTTC,CASSFQGGYNEQFF
.,TRBJ1-4,TRBD1,TRBV2,TGTGCCAGCAGTGATTTAGGGGGCCGGGAAAAACTGTTTTTT,CASSDLGGREKLFF
.,TRBJ2-7,.,TRBV5-6,TGTGCCAGCAGCGAAGGCGGACAGATGAGAGAGCAGTACTTC,CASSEGGQMREQYF
.,TRBJ2-3,TRBD2,TRBV7-6,TGTGCCAGCAGCCGAACGCCTAGCGGGGGACCCACAGATACGCAGTATTTT,CASSRTPSGGPTDTQYF
.,TRBJ1-2,TRBD1,TRBV2,TGTGCCAGCAGTGAAAGACAGGGGCATGGCTACACCTTC,CASSERQGHGYTF
.,TRBJ1-2,.,TRBV29-1,TGCAGCGCCCTGTCCGTCAACTATGGCTACACCTTC,CSALSVNYGYTF
.,TRBJ2-7,.,TRBV11-2,TGTGCCAGCAGCTTAGGGTTCAGCTCCTACGAGCAGTACTTC,CASSLGFSSYEQYF
.,TRBJ1-2,TRBD1,TRBV11-2,TGTGCCAGCAGCTCCGGACAGGGAGGCTATGGCTACACCTTC,CASSSGQGGYGYTF
.,TRBJ2-3,.,TRBV21-1,TGTGCCAGCAGCAGACCCGGCGGGACAGATACGCAGTATTTT,CASSRPGGTDTQYF
.,TRBJ1-1,.,TRBV19,TGTGCCAGTAGTATGTCCGGGTCGACTGAAGCTTTCTTT,CASSMSGSTEAFF
.,TRBJ2-1,TRBD2,TRBV27,TGTGCCAGCAGTTTATTAGCGGGGACCTACAATGAGCAGTTCTTC,CASSLLAGTYNEQFF
.,TRBJ2-7,TRBD2,TRBV7-8,TGTGCCAGCAGCTTACTTTCCACGGGAGGGGCCTACGAGCAGTACTTC,CASSLLSTGGAYEQYF
.,TRBJ1-6,.,TRBV18,TGTGCCAGCTCACCTTTATCGCGGCTCGTTGGAAATTCACCCCTCCACTTT,CASSPLSRLVGNSPLHF
few,TRBJ2-5,TRBD1,TRBV7-2,TGTGCCAGCAGCCAACAGGGGGGTGAGACCCAGTACTTC,CASSQQGGETQYF
.,TRBJ1-1,TRBD1,TRBV4-1,TGCGCCAGCAGCCTTCTCCAACAGGGGCAGAACACTGAAGCTTTCTTT,CASSLLQQGQNTEAFF
.,TRBJ2-1,TRBD1,TRBV27,TGTGCCAGTTCGACAGGGTACAATGAGCAGTTCTTC,CASSTGYNEQFF
few,TRBJ2-7,.,TRBV5-4,TGTGCCAGCAGCGTAAATGTGGGGAGCTCCTACGAGCAGTACTTC,CASSVNVGSSYEQYF
.,TRBJ2-7,TRBD2,TRBV29-1,TGCAGCGTTGAGCTAGCGGGGTACTACGAGCAGTACTTC,CSVELAGYYEQYF
.,TRBJ2-1,TRBD2,TRBV15,TGTGCCACCAGCAGAACCCTGACTAGCGGGAGCCCCCATGAGCAGTTCTTC,CATSRTLTSGSPHEQFF
.,TRBJ2-5,.,TRBV28,TGTGCCAGCAGTTTACAGGCAGCTGGGGCGGAAGAGACCCAGTACTTC,CASSLQAAGAEETQYF
.,TRBJ1-5,.,TRBV30,TGTGCCTGGAGTGTAGGGGGATCGGGTCAGCCCCAGCATTTT,CAWSVGGSGQPQHF
.,TRBJ2-5,TRBD1,TRBV5-6,TGTGCCAGCAGCTTGGCCGGGACAGCCAACAGGGACCAGTACTTC,CASSLAGTANRDQYF
few,TRBJ1-2,.,TRBV4-1,TGCGCCAGCAGCCACCTCCGGCAGAGAGGCCCCTATGGCTACACCTTC,CASSHLRQRGPYGYTF
.,TRBJ1-4,TRBD1,TRBV7-9,TGTGCCAGCAGCTCGGGACAGGGAGTTGAAAATGAAAAACTGTTTTTT,CASSSGQGVENEKLFF
.,TRBJ2-2,TRBD1,TRBV29-1,TGCAGCGTAACAGGGGTCTCCACCGGGGAGCTGTTTTTT,CSVTGVSTGELFF
.,TRBJ2-7,TRBD1,TRBV6-2/TRBV6-3,TGTGCCAGCAGTTACGACAGGGGATACGAGCAGTACTTC,CASSYDRGYEQYF
.,TRBJ1-5,TRBD1,TRBV12-5,TGTGCTAGTGGTTTGGTAGGGTTTGCAGGGGGTCATCAGCCCCAGCATTTT,CASGLVGFAGGHQPQHF
few,TRBJ2-7,.,TRBV4-2,TGTGCCAGCAGCCAAGATAGCCCTACGGAGCAGTACTTC,CASSQDSPTEQYF
.,TRBJ2-7,.,TRBV18,TGTGCCAGCTCAGACATCTCGACGCAGTACTTC,CASSDISTQYF
.,TRBJ1-1,TRBD1,TRBV18,TGTGCCAGCTCCCCGACAGGGTTGGTGGAAGCTTTCTTT,CASSPTGLVEAFF
.,TRBJ1-1,TRBD1,TRBV6-4,TGTGCCAGCCGGGACAGGGGTTCGTACACTGAAGCTTTCTTT,CASRDRGSYTEAFF
.,TRBJ2-1,TRBD2,TRBV13,TGTGCCAGCAGCTTCTTAGCGGGGGGGCCCGGGAATGAGCAGTTCTTC,CASSFLAGGPGNEQFF
.,TRBJ2-7,.,TRBV6-6,TGTGCCAGCAGTTACTCGGCAGGGAACTACGAGCAGTACTTC,CASSYSAGNYEQYF
.,TRBJ1-5,.,TRBV6-6,TGTGCCAGCAGTCCAGCAGGGAGCAATCAGCCCCAGCATTTT,CASSPAGSNQPQHF